This T cell receptor beta chain originates from a study of CD8 T cells in ankylosing spondylitis. TCRdb reanalysed the 5' RACE reads using MiXCR and keeps one entry per CDR3 protein. The table has 85,000 to 90,000 distinct CDR3 sequences, around 25% seen once. The sequenced sample was blood, either unsorted or a sorted T cell fraction (not recorded which). This receptor was obtained from a male donor with ankylosing spondylitis or in good health (not recorded which).

The CDR3 spells CASSLVMGLAGKSEQFF. CDR3 sequence (DNA): TGCGCCAGCAGCTTGGTCATGGGACTAGCGGGAAAAAGTGAGCAGTTCTTC. The chain uses TRBV5-1 and TRBJ2-1, with 13 bases that match TRBD2. The CDR3 runs 17 residues. Trimming cost V 0 bases and J 9 bases; bases outside gene matches: 9. The germline V gene encodes CDR1 SGHRS and CDR2 YFSETQ.